The source of this T cell receptor (beta chain) is a study of T-cell reconstitution after alpha-beta-depleted transplantation in children (TCRdb year 2016). As for the study more broadly: The study quantitatively tracked T-cell immune reconstitution after TCRalphabeta/CD19-depleted allogeneic hematopoietic cell transplantation in children using TCR repertoire profiling.

Reading the germline V gene (reference sequence) gives CDR1 LGHDT and CDR2 YNNKEL. The V and J ends are trimmed by 0 bases and 6 bases, leaving 9 bases between them. Reading from cysteine to phenylalanine, the CDR3 counts 13 amino acids. Just the 39-base CDR3 DNA is kept, in frame starting at base 1. Preparation of the library involved PCR. Sequenced on an Illumina HiSeq 2500. To normalize quantification of the TCRbeta repertoire, the TCR libraries were built with molecular barcoding that relied on unique molecular identifiers. TCRdb applied fastp at Q25 and MiXCR to the public reads, then kept only in-frame beta chains. Every entry covers one CDR3 protein and lists the most common genes and DNA from its rows. The sample yields 330,000 or so distinct CDR3 sequences; roughly a tenth were counted once. Approximately 7.6% of the sample is held by the ten biggest clonotypes. The treatment or condition label on this specimen signifies: allogeneic hematopoietic cell transplantation with graft depleted of TCRalphabeta T cells and CD19 B cells. The children who served as transplant recipients had been given grafts of TCRalphabeta/CD19-depleted allogeneic hematopoietic cells.

This clonotype was picked up many times. Its antigen has not been determined. No much larger clonotype is one base removed from it; base qualities were not supplied. The investigation overall reported the following: Over subsequent months, a decline in hyperexpanded clone frequencies was noted, and after one year, T-cell counts and TCRbeta diversity were mostly ascribed to newly produced T cells. In some patients, the high TCRbeta diversity seen at day 60 was put down to recipient T cells and intrathymic progenitors that had survived conditioning. The apparently early recovery of alphabetaT-cell counts about two months after transplant reportedly depended on only several hundred rapidly expanded clones that came from non-depleted graft cells.

This clonotype originated in a boy younger than two with acute myeloid leukemia, due to receive a stem cell transplant. The chain employs TRBV3-1 and TRBJ2-7, with no D gene named confidently. Sequencing used PBMCs, obtained before TCRalphabeta/CD19-depleted stem cell transplant. The DNA sequence is given as TGTGCCAGCAGCCAAGATCAGTGGATCGAGCAGTACTTC. This is translated as CASSQDQWIEQYF.